This T cell receptor (beta chain) was identified during a study of human T cells and chemical hapten exposure. Study overall: Donors were sensitized with 2% DPC on the upper inner arm. A patient group, mainly female, showed alopecia areata, totalis or universalis.

Comment on this clonotype: Its antigen is undetermined.

TCRdb independently ran MiXCR on the RACE reads; one entry per CDR3 protein. This table holds around 360,000 distinct CDR3 sequences, more than 5% found once. Findings of the study overall: Expanded TCRs clustered into significantly more large CDR3 similarity groups than controls, the analysis revealed.

This CDR3 has 16 amino acids. V lost 0 bases to trimming and J lost 6 bases, with 17 bases between them. Germline V gene sequence: CDR1 MNHEY, CDR2 SVGAGI. Stated time point: patch test 2, 6 weeks after DPC sensitization. The treatment denotes: therapeutic diphenylcyclopropenone sensitization with weekly scalp DPC. Unfractionated whole blood yielded total RNA. The chain recombines TRBV6-5 with TRBJ1-1; the D gene is possibly TRBD1 (5 bases). The sample consisted of whole blood, taken in connection with sensitization to the hapten diphenylcyclopropenone (DPC). The TCR originated in a woman aged 18 to 35 with alopecia areata. Some clones in this sample may be carry-over from other donors' samples. CDR3 bases: TGTGCCAGCAGTTACTCGACAGTGGGGATGAAGCCTGAAGCTTTCTTT. Its protein product is CASSYSTVGMKPEAFF.